This T cell receptor (beta chain) was recorded in a study of blood T cells in healthy people across ages. Notes on the study in general: The long-lived group displayed more naive CD4+ cells, plus higher diversity, than the aged donors did.

Together with a sample-barcoded 5' primer, a J-beta primer mix was included in a second PCR lasting about 6 to 11 cycles. TCRdb re-called the 5' RACE reads with MiXCR, one entry per CDR3 protein. The sample yields some 900,000 distinct CDR3 sequences, 25% to 30% seen once. V was shortened by 0 bases and J by 8 bases, with 14 bases between the two germline ends. CDR1 SGHTA and CDR2 FQGNSA come from the germline V gene. This CDR3 region has 15 residues. About this clonotype: The antigen is undetermined.

This clonotype was sampled from a woman of 80 years or more in good health. Sample: blood. The chain couples TRBV7-2 to TRBJ2-1; possibly TRBD2 for D (5 bases). CDR3 loop: CASSLAPGSVDEQFF. Here the CDR3 DNA reads TGTGCCAGCAGCTTAGCCCCGGGGTCTGTAGATGAGCAGTTCTTC.